This T cell receptor beta chain was sequenced in a study of blood T cell repertoires in COVID-19. Whole-study context: The study drew acute and convalescent COVID-19 samples from the United States, Italy and Spain. Sources were T cells, B-cell-depleted T cells, or PBMCs; the material itself was cDNA or gDNA.

Germline V lookup: CDR1 MNHNS, CDR2 SASEGT. The CDR3 covers 14 residues. V was clipped by 2 bases and J by 4 bases, with 11 bases between them. In the authors' workflow: The assay estimated nucleated cells by amplifying reference gene primers. Sequencing used immunoSEQ multiplex PCR; TCRdb keeps in-frame clones, though not all of them. V, J and clone size derive from that table, while D and trimming were established from the DNA sequence. The sample carries about 180,000 clones, just over 85% recorded once. Sequenced sample: peripheral blood. The sequence derives from a man over 45 with active or convalescent COVID-19. The gene calls are TRBV6-1 and TRBJ2-5; D gene ambiguous. In DNA, the CDR3 is TGTGCCAGCAGTGAAAGCTCTTCGGGAGAGACCCAGTACTTC. It yields the protein CASSESSSGETQYF.